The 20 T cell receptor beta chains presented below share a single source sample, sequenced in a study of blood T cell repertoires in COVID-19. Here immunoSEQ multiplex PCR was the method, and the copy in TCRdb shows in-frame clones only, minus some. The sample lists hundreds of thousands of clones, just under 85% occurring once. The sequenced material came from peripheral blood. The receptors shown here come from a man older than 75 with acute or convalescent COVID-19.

CDR3 coding DNA: TGCGCCAGCAGTCAAGGGACAGGGGGCGGCTATGGCTACACCTTC. Translating gives CASSQGTGGGYGYTF. The V gene is TRBV23-1, the J gene TRBJ1-2, with TRBD1 identical over 12 bases. TRBV23-1 is sorted into the ORF group, with uncertain function. The V segment lost 2 bases and the J segment 4 bases; nucleotides outside the gene matches: 2. The CDR3 has 15 residues.

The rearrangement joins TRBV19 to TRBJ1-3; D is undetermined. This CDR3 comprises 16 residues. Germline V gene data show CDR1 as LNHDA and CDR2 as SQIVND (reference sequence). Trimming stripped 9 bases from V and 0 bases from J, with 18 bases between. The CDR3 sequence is CASRGVSSYSGNTIYF. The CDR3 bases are TGTGCCAGCCGGGGAGTATCCTCCTACTCTGGAAACACCATATATTTT.

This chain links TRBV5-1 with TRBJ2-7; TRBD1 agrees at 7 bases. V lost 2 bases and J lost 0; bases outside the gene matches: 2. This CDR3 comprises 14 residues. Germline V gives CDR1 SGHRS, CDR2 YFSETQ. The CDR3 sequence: CASSLGTASYEQYF. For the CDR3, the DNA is TGCGCCAGCAGCTTAGGGACAGCCTCCTACGAGCAGTACTTC.

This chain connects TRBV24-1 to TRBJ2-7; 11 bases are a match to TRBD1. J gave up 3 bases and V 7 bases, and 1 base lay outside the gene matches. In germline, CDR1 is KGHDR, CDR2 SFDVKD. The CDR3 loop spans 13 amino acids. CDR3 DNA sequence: TGTGCCACCAGGGGACAGGGGGACTACGAGCAGTACTTC. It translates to CATRGQGDYEQYF.

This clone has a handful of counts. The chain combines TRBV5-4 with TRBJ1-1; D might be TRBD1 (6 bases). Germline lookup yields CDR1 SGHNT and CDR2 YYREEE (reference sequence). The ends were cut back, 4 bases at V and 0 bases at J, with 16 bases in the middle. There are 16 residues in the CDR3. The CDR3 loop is CASSKGGPFMNTEAFF. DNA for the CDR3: TGTGCCAGCAGCAAAGGGGGTCCATTTATGAACACTGAAGCTTTCTTT.

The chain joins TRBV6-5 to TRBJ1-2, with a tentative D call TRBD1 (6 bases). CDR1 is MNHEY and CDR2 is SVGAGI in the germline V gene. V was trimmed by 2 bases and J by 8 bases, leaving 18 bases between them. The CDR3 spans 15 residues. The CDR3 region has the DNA TGTGCCAGCAGTTACGCGGCAGAGGGGGTGAGAGGCTACACCTTC. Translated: CASSYAAEGVRGYTF.

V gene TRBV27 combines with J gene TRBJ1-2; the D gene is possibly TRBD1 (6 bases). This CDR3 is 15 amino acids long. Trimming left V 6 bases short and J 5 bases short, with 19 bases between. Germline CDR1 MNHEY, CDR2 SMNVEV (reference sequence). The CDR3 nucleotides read TGTGCCAGCAGCCCGCTATGGGGGCGGCTTTATGGCTACACCTTC. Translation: CASSPLWGRLYGYTF.

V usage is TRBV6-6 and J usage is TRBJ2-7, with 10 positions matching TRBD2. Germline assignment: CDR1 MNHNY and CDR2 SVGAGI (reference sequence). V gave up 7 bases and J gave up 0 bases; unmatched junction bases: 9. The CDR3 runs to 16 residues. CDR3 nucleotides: TGTGCCAGCACCTTAGCGGGGGGCCGTCGCTCCTACGAGCAGTACTTC. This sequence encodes CASTLAGGRRSYEQYF.

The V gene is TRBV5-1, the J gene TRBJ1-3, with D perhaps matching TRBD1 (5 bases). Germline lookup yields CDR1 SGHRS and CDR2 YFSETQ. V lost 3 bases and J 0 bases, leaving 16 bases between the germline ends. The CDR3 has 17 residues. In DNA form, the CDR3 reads TGCGCCAGCAGCTCCGGAGTACAGGCTCTCTCTGGAAACACCATATATTTT. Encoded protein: CASSSGVQALSGNTIYF.

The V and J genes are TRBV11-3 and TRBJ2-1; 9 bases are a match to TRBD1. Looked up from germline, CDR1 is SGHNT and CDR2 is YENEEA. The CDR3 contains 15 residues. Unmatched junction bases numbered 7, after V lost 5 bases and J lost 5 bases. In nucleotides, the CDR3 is TGTGCCAGCAGCCAGCCCGGACAGGGGCACAATGAGCAGTTCTTC. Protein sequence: CASSQPGQGHNEQFF.

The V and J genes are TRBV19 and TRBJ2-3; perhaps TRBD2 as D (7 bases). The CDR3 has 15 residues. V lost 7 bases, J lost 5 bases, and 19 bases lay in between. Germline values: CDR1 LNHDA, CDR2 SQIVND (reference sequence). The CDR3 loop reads CASKLSGGRGDTQYF. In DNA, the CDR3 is TGTGCCAGTAAACTCTCCGGGGGGCGCGGAGATACGCAGTATTTT.

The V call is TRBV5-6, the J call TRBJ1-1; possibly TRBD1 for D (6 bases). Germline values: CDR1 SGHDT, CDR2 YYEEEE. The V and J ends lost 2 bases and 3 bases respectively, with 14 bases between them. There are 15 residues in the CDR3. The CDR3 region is CASSFPDRTDTEAFF. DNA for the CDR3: TGTGCCAGCAGCTTCCCCGACAGGACGGACACTGAAGCTTTCTTT.

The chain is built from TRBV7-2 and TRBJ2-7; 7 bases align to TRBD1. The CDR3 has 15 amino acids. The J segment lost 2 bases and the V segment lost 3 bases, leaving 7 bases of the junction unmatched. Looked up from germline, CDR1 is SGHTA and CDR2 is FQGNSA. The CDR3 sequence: CASSLGQGVPYEQYF. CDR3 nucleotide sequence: TGTGCCAGCAGCTTGGGGCAGGGGGTACCCTACGAGCAGTACTTC.

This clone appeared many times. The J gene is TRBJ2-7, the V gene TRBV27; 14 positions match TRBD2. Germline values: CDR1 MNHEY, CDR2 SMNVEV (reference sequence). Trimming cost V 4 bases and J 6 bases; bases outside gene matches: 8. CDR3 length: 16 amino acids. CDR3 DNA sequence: TGTGCCAGCAGTTCAGCGGGGACTAGCGGGAGATCCGAGCAGTACTTC. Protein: CASSSAGTSGRSEQYF.

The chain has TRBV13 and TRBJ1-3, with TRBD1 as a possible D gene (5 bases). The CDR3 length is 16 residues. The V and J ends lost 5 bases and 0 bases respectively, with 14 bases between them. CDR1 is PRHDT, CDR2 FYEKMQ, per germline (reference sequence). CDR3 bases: TGTGCCAGCAGCCCCAATCCAGGGTTCTCTGGAAACACCATATATTTT. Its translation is CASSPNPGFSGNTIYF.

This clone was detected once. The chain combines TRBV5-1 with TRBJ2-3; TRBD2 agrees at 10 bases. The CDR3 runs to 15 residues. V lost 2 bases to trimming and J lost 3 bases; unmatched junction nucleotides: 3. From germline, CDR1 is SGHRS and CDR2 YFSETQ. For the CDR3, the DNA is TGCGCCAGCAGCTTTAGCGGGGGGACGACAGATACGCAGTATTTT. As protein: CASSFSGGTTDTQYF. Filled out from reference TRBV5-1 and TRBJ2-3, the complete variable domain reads KAGVTQTPRYLIKTRGQQVTLSCSPISGHRSVSWYQQTPGQGLQFLFEYFSETQRNKGNFPGRFSGRQFSNSRSEMNVSTLELGDSALYLCASSFSGGTTDTQYFGPGTRLTVL.

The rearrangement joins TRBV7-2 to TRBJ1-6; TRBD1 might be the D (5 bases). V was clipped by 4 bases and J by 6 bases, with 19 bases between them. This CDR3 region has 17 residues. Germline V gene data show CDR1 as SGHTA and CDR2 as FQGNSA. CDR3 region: CASSSSGGTYINSPLHF. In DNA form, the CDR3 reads TGTGCCAGCAGCTCATCCGGGGGGACTTATATTAATTCACCCCTCCACTTT.

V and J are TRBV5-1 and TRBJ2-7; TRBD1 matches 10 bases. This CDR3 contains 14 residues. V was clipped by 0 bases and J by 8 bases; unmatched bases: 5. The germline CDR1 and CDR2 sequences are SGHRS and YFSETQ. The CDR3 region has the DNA TGCGCCAGCAGCTTGGGACAGGGGGCCGGCCAGCAGTACTTC. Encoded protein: CASSLGQGAGQQYF. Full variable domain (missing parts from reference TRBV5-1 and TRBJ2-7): KAGVTQTPRYLIKTRGQQVTLSCSPISGHRSVSWYQQTPGQGLQFLFEYFSETQRNKGNFPGRFSGRQFSNSRSEMNVSTLELGDSALYLCASSLGQGAGQQYFGPGTRLTVT.

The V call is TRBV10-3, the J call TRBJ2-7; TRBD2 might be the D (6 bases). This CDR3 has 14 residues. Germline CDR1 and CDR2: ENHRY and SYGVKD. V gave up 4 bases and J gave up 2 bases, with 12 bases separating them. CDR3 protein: CAISGSGPTYEQYF. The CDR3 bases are TGTGCCATCAGTGGTAGCGGCCCGACCTACGAGCAGTACTTC.

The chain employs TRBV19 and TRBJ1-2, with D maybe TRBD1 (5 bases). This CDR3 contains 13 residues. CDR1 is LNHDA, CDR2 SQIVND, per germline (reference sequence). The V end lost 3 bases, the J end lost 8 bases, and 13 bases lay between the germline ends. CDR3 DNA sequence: TGTGCCAGTAGTATTTCAGGGATGGACGGCTACACCTTC. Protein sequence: CASSISGMDGYTF.